This T cell receptor (beta chain) appears in the sequencing data of a study of T cells in Graves' hyperthyroidism and ophthalmopathy. Findings of the study overall: Most clonotypes expanded in thyroid above 0.001 were likewise present in blood. It was a median approximately 6.9 months before onset that the model predicted ophthalmopathy.

Germline V gene data show CDR1 as DFQATT and CDR2 as SNEGSKA (reference sequence). Trimming left V 3 bases short and J 6 bases short, with 9 bases between. The CDR3 contains 12 residues. Patients with uncontrolled infections, other autoimmune diseases, pregnancy or lactation were excluded. Thyroid ultrasound and orbital computed tomography, with clinical symptoms and serum thyroxine and TRAb, informed diagnoses. The table lists this clonotype with many counts. Its target is unknown. RNA transcripts served as the template for amplifying TCR beta CDR3 regions. Researchers ran a first-round RT-PCR on the TCR CDR3 using the HTBI primer set. TCRdb reanalysed the multiplex PCR reads using MiXCR and keeps one entry per CDR3 protein. In the table there are 480,000 or so distinct CDR3 sequences, 40% to 50% of which are singletons.

Sequencing input: peripheral blood or thyroid tissue (not recorded which). This TCR derives from an adult woman with Graves' disease, either hyperthyroidism or ophthalmopathy (not recorded which). The rearrangement joins TRBV20-1 to TRBJ2-1; maybe TRBD2 (7 bases). The CDR3 nucleotides read TGCAGTGCTAGGGGGGGGCGCAATGAGCAGTTCTTC. This codes for CSARGGRNEQFF.